This T cell receptor (beta chain) was sequenced in a study of blood T cell repertoires in COVID-19. As for the study in general: Material from acute and convalescent COVID-19 was sourced from the United States, Italy and Spain. From T cells, B-cell-depleted T cells, or PBMCs came the material, which was cDNA or gDNA.

Study processing details: Nucleated cell counts were estimated from reference gene primer amplification. Measured with immunoSEQ multiplex PCR; TCRdb has only the in-frame clones, and not every one. V, J and clone size were drawn from that table, and D and trimming were deduced from the DNA. The table has about 45,000 clones, over 70% seen once; the top ten hold roughly 6%. Trimming stripped 6 bases from V and 5 bases from J, with 19 bases between. This CDR3 is 15 amino acids long. Per the germline V gene, CDR1 is LNHDA and CDR2 is SQIVND (reference sequence). The chain combines TRBV19 with TRBJ1-1, with no clear D. Source material: peripheral blood. The source of this sequence is a woman older than 75 with acute or convalescent COVID-19. Here the CDR3 reads CASSPLTIRETEAFF. The DNA of the CDR3 is TGTGCCAGTAGCCCGCTAACTATCCGGGAGACTGAAGCTTTCTTT.